Listed below are T cell receptor beta chains from one sample, sequenced in a study of naive and memory T cell subsets. TCRdb analysed the UMI-ligation and nested PCR reads with MiXCR anew, one entry per CDR3 protein. The table has tens of thousands of distinct CDR3 sequences, about 11% seen once; the top ten hold around 4.2%. The source material was skin, sampled from a tuberculin skin test site. These receptors were obtained from an adult in good health. Each CDR3 is given with its conserved first and last residue. The order of the fields is V gene, J gene, D gene, CDR3 protein. D genes are given only for firm matches.

TRBV20-1,TRBJ1-6,NA,CSASPAQSNSPLHF
TRBV7-9,TRBJ2-3,TRBD1,CASSSYDRADTQYF
TRBV4-2,TRBJ2-5,NA,CASSQEKGGGKETQYF
TRBV29-1,TRBJ2-1,NA,CSVHTVIGNEQFF
TRBV30,TRBJ2-6,NA,CAWSGSGANVLTF
TRBV7-2,TRBJ2-2,NA,CASSLESTTGELFF
TRBV2,TRBJ2-7,NA,CASRKTYEQYF
TRBV2,TRBJ2-1,TRBD1,CASRGGDRVTDEQFF
TRBV7-9,TRBJ2-1,TRBD2,CASSPWRGGDEQFF
TRBV6-1,TRBJ1-5,NA,CASSVWGSNQPQHF
TRBV4-1,TRBJ2-7,TRBD2,CASSPATGLAFDEQYF
TRBV6-5,TRBJ1-2,NA,CASSSAHTAANYGDTF
TRBV28,TRBJ1-5,NA,CASSLMGRSNQPQHF
TRBV6-1,TRBJ1-2,TRBD1,CASSEVTGGYYGYTF
TRBV5-8,TRBJ2-5,NA,CASNRGSQETQYF
TRBV6-1,TRBJ1-4,NA,CASSLTGDAVNEKLFF
TRBV20-1,TRBJ2-3,NA,CSASPVQVSSTDTQYF
TRBV29-1,TRBJ2-3,TRBD2,CSVSGLADTQYF
TRBV14,TRBJ2-7,TRBD2,CASSQDFGLATYF
TRBV3-1,TRBJ1-4,NA,CASSRTPRGEKLFF
TRBV29-1,TRBJ2-5,TRBD1,CSVLGQEQETQYF
TRBV3-1,TRBJ1-1,NA,CASSQDYVENTEAFF
TRBV12-3/TRBV12-4,TRBJ2-1,NA,CASSFTGAYNEQFF
TRBV7-7,TRBJ2-2,NA,CASSASGSTGELFF
TRBV6-1,TRBJ1-2,NA,CASTGTENYGYTF
TRBV29-1,TRBJ1-2,NA,CSVGAGMVNYGYTF
TRBV3-1,TRBJ2-1,TRBD2,CASSPTRTSSYNEQFF
TRBV21-1,TRBJ2-1,NA,CASSKSPYNEQFF
TRBV11-3,TRBJ2-7,NA,CASSSPLCVLPYEQYF
TRBV10-2,TRBJ1-3,NA,CASKQGSGNTIYF
TRBV10-3,TRBJ2-1,NA,CAIGREQFF